One T cell receptor beta chain is described in this entry. This record belongs to a study of blood T cell repertoires in COVID-19. The overall study: PBMCs, B-cell-depleted T cells, or T cells provided the cDNA or gDNA that made up the material.

Repertoires were generated with immunoSEQ multiplex PCR, while TCRdb's copy carries only in-frame clones and drops some. Of about 240,000 clones listed, approximately 86% are singletons. All enrollees were about 18 to 89 years old and from about 24 US areas. Participants were placed into cohorts based on the clinical history they reported. The CDR3 totals 15 residues. Germline CDR1 reads MDHEN; CDR2 reads SYDVKM. V lost 6 bases to trimming and J lost 4 bases, with 15 bases between them. The rearrangement joins TRBV28 to TRBJ1-4; tentatively, D is TRBD1 (5 bases). The specimen sequenced was PBMCs or T cells enriched from blood (not recorded which). The TCR sequence derives from a woman aged 40 to 49 with acute COVID-19. CDR3 bases: TGTGCCAGCAGCCGCCCGGGGGGATATAATGAAAAACTGTTTTTT. This codes for CASSRPGGYNEKLFF.